Listed below are T cell receptor beta chains from one sample, sequenced in a study of CD8+ T cells in alopecia areata. TCRdb's copy holds only in-frame clones and misses some; the assay was immunoSEQ multiplex PCR. The sample consists of some 190,000 clones, roughly half of them appearing once. Sample: CD8+ T cells sorted from blood, taken at roughly week 52, from a patient treated with tofacitinib. These receptors originate from a human donor with alopecia areata. The CDR3 runs from the conserved cysteine through the conserved F or W. Fields, in order: V gene, J gene, clone size, D gene, CDR3 DNA, CDR3 protein. A D gene is named only where the DNA matches it firmly. Clone size is stated in some rows and not others, as once, few, many or a class when expanded.

V gene: TRBV4-1
J gene: TRBJ1-2
clone size: NA
D gene: NA
CDR3 DNA: TGCGCCAGCAGCCAAGATGGAATGAGGGGATATGGCTACACCTTC
CDR3 protein: CASSQDGMRGYGYTF

V gene: TRBV5-4
J gene: TRBJ2-7
clone size: NA
D gene: NA
CDR3 DNA: TGTGCCAGCAGCTTGGATAACAGACCCTACGAGCAGTACTTC
CDR3 protein: CASSLDNRPYEQYF

V gene: TRBV2
J gene: TRBJ2-3
clone size: NA
D gene: TRBD1
CDR3 DNA: TGTGCCAGCAGTGAACCAACAGGGGGCTCGGGTCCACCGTCAGATACGCAGTATTTT
CDR3 protein: CASSEPTGGSGPPSDTQYF

V gene: TRBV13
J gene: TRBJ2-7
clone size: few
D gene: TRBD1
CDR3 DNA: TGTGCCAGCAGCTGGGACAGGAGCTCCTACGAGCAGTACTTC
CDR3 protein: CASSWDRSSYEQYF

V gene: TRBV7-3
J gene: TRBJ2-7
clone size: NA
D gene: NA
CDR3 DNA: TGTGCCAGCAGCCCGGCCGGGGGTGCGGACGAGCAGTACTTC
CDR3 protein: CASSPAGGADEQYF

V gene: TRBV7-9
J gene: TRBJ2-7
clone size: NA
D gene: NA
CDR3 DNA: TGTGCCAGCAGCAACGCCGCCGAGCAGTACTTC
CDR3 protein: CASSNAAEQYF

V gene: TRBV25-1
J gene: TRBJ2-7
clone size: few
D gene: NA
CDR3 DNA: TGTGCCGTCCGGAGGGGCTACGAGCAGTACTTC
CDR3 protein: CAVRRGYEQYF

V gene: TRBV7-6
J gene: TRBJ1-1
clone size: NA
D gene: NA
CDR3 DNA: TGTGCCAGCAGCTTTTTGGGGGGGGAGTCGATCACTGAAGCTTTCTTT
CDR3 protein: CASSFLGGESITEAFF

V gene: TRBV4-2
J gene: TRBJ2-7
clone size: NA
D gene: NA
CDR3 DNA: TGTGCCAGCAGCCAATCAGGGGCCTACGAGCAGTACTTC
CDR3 protein: CASSQSGAYEQYF

V gene: TRBV7-2
J gene: TRBJ2-7
clone size: few
D gene: NA
CDR3 DNA: TGTGCCAGCAGCTTAGTGTCTAGGGACGAGCAGTACTTC
CDR3 protein: CASSLVSRDEQYF

V gene: TRBV5-6
J gene: TRBJ1-2
clone size: NA
D gene: NA
CDR3 DNA: TGTGCCAGCAGCTCCTTAATACAGGGAGCAGAGAATTATGGCTACACCTTC
CDR3 protein: CASSSLIQGAENYGYTF

V gene: TRBV7-3
J gene: TRBJ2-7
clone size: few
D gene: NA
CDR3 DNA: TGTGCCAGCAGCCATGGACGGAAAGACAGCGAGCAGTACTTC
CDR3 protein: CASSHGRKDSEQYF

V gene: TRBV5-1
J gene: TRBJ2-3
clone size: few
D gene: TRBD1
CDR3 DNA: TGCGCCAGCAGCTTGGTGGCAGGGGGAAGCACAGATACGCAGTATTTT
CDR3 protein: CASSLVAGGSTDTQYF

V gene: TRBV6-5
J gene: TRBJ1-2
clone size: NA
D gene: TRBD1
CDR3 DNA: TGTGCCAGCAGGGCTGACAGGGGGCTTGACTATGGCTACACCTTC
CDR3 protein: CASRADRGLDYGYTF

V gene: TRBV18
J gene: TRBJ1-1
clone size: few
D gene: NA
CDR3 DNA: TGTGCCAGCTCACCCCTCGTTAACATGGGCACTGAAGCTTTCTTT
CDR3 protein: CASSPLVNMGTEAFF

V gene: TRBV27
J gene: TRBJ2-3
clone size: few
D gene: NA
CDR3 DNA: TGTGCCAGCAGTCTCCATATCGGACCCTGGGCAGATACGCAGTATTTT
CDR3 protein: CASSLHIGPWADTQYF

V gene: TRBV9
J gene: TRBJ1-1
clone size: NA
D gene: NA
CDR3 DNA: TGTGCCAGCAGCGTAGTTGCAGGGGAGGTCGCTGAAGCTTTCTTT
CDR3 protein: CASSVVAGEVAEAFF

V gene: TRBV5-1
J gene: TRBJ1-1
clone size: NA
D gene: NA
CDR3 DNA: TGCGCCAGCAGCTTGAGCTCGCAAAGTCTGAACACTGAAGCTTTCTTT
CDR3 protein: CASSLSSQSLNTEAFF

V gene: TRBV30
J gene: TRBJ2-7
clone size: NA
D gene: TRBD1
CDR3 DNA: TGTGCCTGGAGTGTACAGGGGATGGGCGACGAGCAGTACTTC
CDR3 protein: CAWSVQGMGDEQYF

V gene: TRBV19
J gene: TRBJ2-7
clone size: NA
D gene: NA
CDR3 DNA: TGTGCCAGTAGTACCGCGGGCCAACCGTATGAGCAGTACTTC
CDR3 protein: CASSTAGQPYEQYF

V gene: TRBV23-1
J gene: TRBJ1-1
clone size: NA
D gene: NA
CDR3 DNA: TGCGCCAGCACCCGAGGAAAGCCGGGGGGTGAAGCTTTCTTT
CDR3 protein: CASTRGKPGGEAFF

V gene: TRBV7-9
J gene: TRBJ2-1
clone size: NA
D gene: TRBD2
CDR3 DNA: TGTGCCAGCGGAGGGACTACCGATAATGAGCAGTTCTTC
CDR3 protein: CASGGTTDNEQFF

V gene: TRBV27
J gene: TRBJ2-5
clone size: NA
D gene: TRBD1
CDR3 DNA: TGTGCCAGCACCCTGACAGGGGGCCCACAAGAGACCCAGTACTTC
CDR3 protein: CASTLTGGPQETQYF